A selection of T cell receptor beta chains follows, all from one sample in a study of OX40 agonist ivuxolimab in advanced cancers. Profiling relied on immunoSEQ multiplex PCR, and the TCRdb table lists in-frame clones only, not all of them. The profile shows 55,000 to 75,000 clones, approximately 86% of them singletons. The sequencing here drew on CD4+ or CD8+ T cells sorted from blood, taken in a trial of the OX40 agonist ivuxolimab. The receptors shown here come from an adult with an advanced solid tumor such as melanoma, head and neck, liver or kidney cancer. Each CDR3 is given with its conserved first and last residue.

v_gene,CDR3aa
TRBV28,CASGVSYEQYF
TRBV19,CASSQAGVGDTQYF
TRBV7-9,CASSPGQGPYEQYF
TRBV10-3,CAISESPAGPYNEQFF
TRBV7-9,CASRDTDRIRNGAGELFF
TRBV28,CASSFPGQRGQPQHF
TRBV28,CASSPPGKGASAKNIQYF
TRBV27,CASSFRGASRDKNIQYF
TRBV7-8,CASRWRGSRETQYF
TRBV15,CATSRDSRMRRYF
TRBV6-5,CATTTRQGRDEQFF
TRBV9,CASSVVGGTSGNNEQFF